The clone carrying this TCR beta chain came up once. With random hexamers, roughly 0.45 to 1 ug RNA was reverse transcribed. Amplification of TCR beta CDR3 used immunoSEQ multiplex PCR across 54 Vbeta and 13 Jbeta. Via MiXCR, TCRdb re-called the immunoSEQ multiplex PCR reads, giving one row per CDR3 protein. The table shows 140,000 to 150,000 distinct CDR3 sequences, with around 95% occurring only once. This sample is drawn from a study of CD8 T cells in Susac syndrome. Sequencing of TCR beta was performed on blood CD8+ and CD4+ T cells. Each multiple sclerosis control was a treatment-naive patient with relapsing-remitting disease that was either stable or active. Negative isolation yielded CD8+ and CD4+ T cells; FACS enriched TEMRA cells. There are 16 residues in the CDR3. Trimming removed 1 base from V and 6 bases from J; junction bases left unmatched: 8. Germline lookup yields CDR1 LNHNV and CDR2 YYDKDF (reference sequence).

Sequenced material: CD4+ T cells from PBMCs. The gene calls are TRBV15 and TRBJ2-4; 8 nucleotides line up with TRBD2. The sequence came from a human donor with multiple sclerosis. CDR3 protein: CATSRVAGGGPNIQYF. CDR3 DNA sequence: TGTGCCACCAGCAGAGTTGCGGGGGGTGGGCCAAACATTCAGTACTTC.